Shown below are 32 T cell receptor beta chains from a single sample sequenced in a study of cytomegalovirus exposure and HLA in healthy donors. Using immunoSEQ multiplex PCR, the repertoire was profiled, and TCRdb retains in-frame clones only, with some absent. The top ten hold more than 1.1% of the sample, which has 150,000 to 200,000 clones, approximately 85% seen once. The specimen was PBMCs. The receptors originated from a woman aged 18-29 years in good health and CMV-seronegative.

CDR3 region: CASSLETGGYEQYF. The DNA for the CDR3 is TGTGCCAGCAGTCTTGAGACAGGGGGCTACGAGCAGTACTTC. This rearrangement joins TRBV6-5 to TRBJ2-7; 9 nucleotides line up with TRBD1. The CDR3 is 14 residues long. J gave up 3 bases and V 5 bases, and 5 bases lay outside the gene matches. CDR1 MNHEY and CDR2 SVGAGI come from the germline V gene.

V gene TRBV7-6 combines with J gene TRBJ2-7; 12 bases are a match to TRBD2. With V trimmed by 3 bases and J by 0 bases, 6 bases remained unmatched. Germline loops: CDR1 SGHVS, CDR2 FNYEAQ. This CDR3 spans 17 amino acids. As DNA, the CDR3 is TGTGCCAGCAGCTTCGCCCCGGGACTAGCGGGCTCCTACGAGCAGTACTTC. Translation: CASSFAPGLAGSYEQYF.

The count of this clone is one. The gene calls are TRBV7-6 and TRBJ2-7, with a tentative D call TRBD1 (5 bases). The CDR3 has 15 amino acids. The germline V and J ends were trimmed by 2 bases and 1 base, with 12 bases remaining between them. Germline CDR1 SGHVS, CDR2 FNYEAQ. The CDR3 spells CASSLPGDRSYEQYF. The CDR3 nucleotides are TGTGCCAGCAGCTTACCTGGTGACAGATCCTACGAGCAGTACTTC.

The chain has TRBV14 and TRBJ2-3, with 9 bases identical to TRBD2. From germline, CDR1 is SGHDN and CDR2 FVKESK. The CDR3 totals 17 residues. Trimming at V came to 4 bases and at J to 4 bases, leaving 12 bases not matched to a gene. CDR3 DNA sequence: TGTGCCAGCAGCCGTGCACTTCAAGCGGGAGGATCAGATACGCAGTATTTT. Protein sequence: CASSRALQAGGSDTQYF.

The chain links TRBV10-3 to TRBJ2-1; no clear D gene. The CDR3 loop spans 16 amino acids. The ends were cut back, 0 bases at V and 0 bases at J, with 9 bases in the middle. Germline V gene lookup returns CDR1 ENHRY and CDR2 SYGVKD. The CDR3 sequence: CAISESSGSSYNEQFF. CDR3 nucleotides: TGTGCCATCAGTGAGTCGTCTGGTAGCTCCTACAATGAGCAGTTCTTC.

This chain joins TRBV25-1 and TRBJ1-1; D perhaps matches TRBD1 (6 bases). Trimming took off 4 bases at V and 7 bases at J, with 10 bases between the two ends. CDR1 is MGHDK, CDR2 SYGVNS, per germline. The CDR3 runs 12 residues. The CDR3 coding sequence is TGTGCCAGCAGTGCAAGGGACATTGAAGCTTTCTTT. Residues: CASSARDIEAFF.

This sequence joins TRBV7-9 and TRBJ1-2; the D is unclear. The CDR3 is 14 amino acids. The V and J ends lost 5 bases and 2 bases respectively, with 12 bases between them. Germline CDR1 reads SEHNR; CDR2 reads FQNEAQ (reference sequence). The CDR3 sequence: CASSPSPENYGYTF. The CDR3, as DNA: TGTGCCAGCAGCCCCAGCCCGGAGAACTATGGCTACACCTTC.

The chain links TRBV18 to TRBJ1-2, with 10 bases that match TRBD1. There are 14 residues in the CDR3. Losses at the gene ends were 3 bases for V and 6 bases for J; bases not matched to a gene: 4. Looked up from germline, CDR1 is KGHSH and CDR2 is LQKENI. In nucleotides, the CDR3 is TGTGCCAGCTCACCCGGACAGGGGGGAAATGGCTACACCTTC. Amino acids: CASSPGQGGNGYTF.

J is TRBJ1-4 and V is TRBV6-5; 9 positions agree with TRBD1. This CDR3 has 15 residues. Germline loops: CDR1 MNHEY, CDR2 SVGAGI. V gave up 6 bases and J gave up 5 bases; unmatched junction bases: 7. CDR3 in amino acids: CASRPWTGENEKLFF. As DNA, the CDR3 is TGTGCCAGCAGACCTTGGACAGGGGAAAATGAAAAACTGTTTTTT.

The genes are TRBV25-1 and TRBJ1-4, with TRBD1 as a possible D gene (5 bases). The CDR3 is 15 amino acids. Trimming took 0 bases from V and 4 from J, leaving 9 bases between them. From germline, CDR1 is MGHDK and CDR2 SYGVNS. CDR3 coding DNA: TGTGCCAGCAGTGAATATTGGCAGGGTAATGAAAAACTGTTTTTT. Translating gives CASSEYWQGNEKLFF.

The chain uses TRBV11-2 and TRBJ1-6; D unclear. Per germline, CDR1 SGHAT and CDR2 FQNNGV. This CDR3 is built from 13 residues. The V and J ends lost 4 bases and 7 bases respectively, with 8 bases between them. The CDR3 sequence: CASSSIENSPLHF. The CDR3 nucleotides are TGTGCCAGCAGCTCTATAGAAAATTCACCCCTCCACTTT. The full variable domain, in which reference TRBV11-2 and TRBJ1-6 provide the parts outside the CDR3, is EAGVAQSPRYKIIEKRQSVAFWCNPISGHATLYWYQQILGQGPKLLIQFQNNGVVDDSQLPKDRFSAERLKGVDSTLKIQPAKLEDSAVYLCASSSIENSPLHFGNGTRLTVT.

The chain uses TRBV11-3 and TRBJ2-7; 8 bases map to TRBD1. The CDR3 length is 15 residues. Germline trimming cut 5 bases from V and 0 bases from J; bases unmatched to any gene: 6. In germline, CDR1 is SGHNT, CDR2 YENEEA. The CDR3, as DNA: TGTGCCAGCAGCCCCGGGACAGGCAGCTCCTACGAGCAGTACTTC. Encoded protein: CASSPGTGSSYEQYF.

The chain carries TRBV19 and TRBJ1-4, with D perhaps TRBD1 (5 bases). V lost 5 bases and J 0 bases, leaving 16 bases between the germline ends. This CDR3 has 17 amino acids. The germline V gene has CDR1 LNHDA and CDR2 SQIVND (reference sequence). Here the CDR3 reads CASSPGRQIPTNEKLFF. The CDR3, as DNA: TGTGCCAGTAGTCCCGGGCGACAGATACCAACTAATGAAAAACTGTTTTTT.

This clone has a single count. The genes are TRBV6-1 and TRBJ2-3; the D gene is possibly TRBD2 (5 bases). V dropped 4 bases and J dropped 0 bases, with 11 bases sitting between them. In germline, CDR1 is MNHNS, CDR2 SASEGT. The CDR3 consists of 15 residues. The CDR3 sequence is CASSVSGTSTDTQYF. CDR3 nucleotide sequence: TGTGCCAGCAGTGTATCGGGAACCAGCACAGATACGCAGTATTTT.

V is TRBV6-4 and J is TRBJ2-7, with 10 bases matching TRBD2. The CDR3 consists of 16 residues. The germline gives CDR1 MRHNA, CDR2 SNTAGT. The trim removed 5 bases at V and 0 bases at J, leaving 7 bases unmatched. CDR3 sequence: CASSRISGGFSYEQYF. The CDR3 DNA follows: TGTGCCAGCAGTCGAATTAGCGGGGGGTTCTCCTACGAGCAGTACTTC.

The V gene is TRBV28, the J gene TRBJ1-6; D remains unclear. CDR1 MDHEN and CDR2 SYDVKM come from the germline V gene. This CDR3 comprises 13 residues. V lost 11 bases, J lost 10 bases, and 18 bases lay in between. The CDR3: CAGAAGSWSPLHF. The CDR3 DNA is TGTGCCGGCGCGGCGGGCTCATGGTCACCCCTCCACTTT.

This rearrangement joins TRBV7-9 to TRBJ1-2; D is undetermined. The germline V and J ends were trimmed by 3 bases and 2 bases, with 13 bases remaining between them. Germline V gives CDR1 SEHNR, CDR2 FQNEAQ (reference sequence). The CDR3 is 15 residues long. The CDR3 sequence: CASSLGVVDNYGYTF. In DNA, the CDR3 is TGTGCCAGCAGCTTGGGAGTGGTGGACAACTATGGCTACACCTTC.

The genes are TRBV6-1 and TRBJ2-5; D uncertain. The CDR3 is made up of 13 amino acids. Trimming cost V 5 bases and J 4 bases, with 11 bases left between them. In germline, CDR1 is MNHNS, CDR2 SASEGT. The CDR3 DNA is TGTGCCAGCAGTCCCACTTGGGCAGAGACCCAGTACTTC. It encodes CASSPTWAETQYF.

This rearrangement joins TRBV10-3 to TRBJ1-1, with TRBD1 as a possible D gene (5 bases). The CDR3 length is 13 residues. The germline V and J ends were trimmed by 5 bases and 1 base, with 8 bases remaining between them. Germline values: CDR1 ENHRY, CDR2 SYGVKD. CDR3 in amino acids: CAISYTGNTEAFF. The CDR3 nucleotides read TGTGCCATCAGTTACACAGGGAACACTGAAGCTTTCTTT.

This rearrangement joins TRBV5-1 to TRBJ2-5; 8 nucleotides line up with TRBD2. This CDR3 comprises 15 residues. Germline CDR1 reads SGHRS; CDR2 reads YFSETQ. V trimming: 0 bases; J trimming: 0 bases; junction bases outside the gene matches: 1. CDR3 in amino acids: CASSLVAGNQETQYF. CDR3 sequence (DNA): TGCGCCAGCAGCTTGGTAGCGGGGAACCAAGAGACCCAGTACTTC.

The V and J genes are TRBV5-4 and TRBJ1-2; TRBD1 might be the D (6 bases). CDR1 is SGHNT, CDR2 YYREEE, per germline (reference sequence). This CDR3 is built from 14 residues. V lost 2 bases and J 7 bases, leaving 15 bases between the germline ends. CDR3 region: CASSFGAGEGGYTF. The CDR3 region has the DNA TGTGCCAGCAGCTTTGGTGCAGGGGAAGGTGGCTACACCTTC.

In its sample, this clone was seen once. The chain couples TRBV14 to TRBJ2-3, with 11 positions matching TRBD2. The CDR3 is 15 amino acids. The V gene's germline CDR1 is SGHDN and CDR2 FVKESK. After removal of 1 base from V and 8 bases from J, the junction contained 5 bases not matched to a gene. The CDR3 sequence is CASSQVTSGISTQYF. The CDR3 DNA reads TGTGCCAGCAGCCAAGTGACTAGCGGGATAAGTACGCAGTATTTT.

The chain couples TRBV4-1 to TRBJ1-1, with D unclear. Germline CDR1 MGHRA, CDR2 YSYEKL. Trimming shortened V by 5 bases and J by 7 bases, and 11 bases separated the two germline ends. The CDR3 covers 12 residues. The CDR3 here is CASSSGEVEAFF. DNA for the CDR3: TGCGCCAGCAGCTCTGGGGAGGTTGAAGCTTTCTTT.

This chain links TRBV28 with TRBJ1-4, with 9 bases aligning to TRBD1. The CDR3 sequence is 17 residues long. V was clipped by 5 bases and J by 0 bases; unmatched bases: 7. Germline V gene sequence: CDR1 MDHEN, CDR2 SYDVKM. The CDR3 here is CASSPPGTGTTNEKLFF. CDR3 DNA: TGTGCCAGCAGTCCCCCCGGGACAGGGACAACTAATGAAAAACTGTTTTTT.

The J gene is TRBJ2-7, the V gene TRBV4-1; possibly TRBD1 for D (5 bases). The germline V gene encodes CDR1 MGHRA and CDR2 YSYEKL. The V end was cut by 6 bases, the J end by 3 bases, with 15 bases between. The CDR3 is 14 amino acids. For the CDR3, the DNA is TGCGCCAGCAGGGCTCCTGGGCAGGGCTACGAGCAGTACTTC. Amino acids: CASRAPGQGYEQYF.

In its sample, this clone was seen once. The chain carries TRBV4-1 and TRBJ2-5; D is perhaps TRBD2 (5 bases). The CDR3 totals 17 residues. The germline gives CDR1 MGHRA, CDR2 YSYEKL. V was pared by 1 base and J by 4 bases, with 19 bases between. The CDR3 spells CASSQGALAMSGETQYF. The CDR3 nucleotides are TGCGCCAGCAGCCAAGGGGCCCTAGCCATGTCCGGAGAGACCCAGTACTTC.

V usage is TRBV6-1 and J usage is TRBJ2-3, with 10 bases identical to TRBD1. The CDR3 length is 15 residues. Germline V lookup: CDR1 MNHNS, CDR2 SASEGT. The ends lost 6 bases at V and 2 bases at J; junction bases unmatched: 5. DNA for the CDR3: TGTGCCAGCAGGCCGGGACAGGGGTACACAGATACGCAGTATTTT. As protein: CASRPGQGYTDTQYF.

The rearrangement links TRBV18 to TRBJ1-6; 10 bases are shared with TRBD1. Germline CDR1 is KGHSH and CDR2 is LQKENI. V was clipped by 3 bases and J by 5 bases; unmatched bases: 1. The CDR3 is made up of 15 amino acids. The CDR3 nucleotides are TGTGCCAGCTCACCGGGACAGGGGAATAATTCACCCCTCCACTTT. This sequence encodes CASSPGQGNNSPLHF.

The J gene is TRBJ1-4, the V gene TRBV5-1, with D possibly being TRBD1 (5 bases). This CDR3 spans 14 amino acids. The germline V gene has CDR1 SGHRS and CDR2 YFSETQ. Deletions cut 1 base from V and 6 bases from J, with 10 bases between. Here the CDR3 reads CASSLSLRDEKLFF. The CDR3 coding sequence is TGCGCCAGCAGCTTGAGCCTCAGGGATGAAAAACTGTTTTTT.

The chain is built from TRBV10-1 and TRBJ1-2; D gene unclear. The germline gives CDR1 WNHNN, CDR2 SYGVQD (reference sequence). With 2 bases removed from V and 7 bases from J, the gap between germline ends came to 11 bases. The CDR3 is 13 residues long. The CDR3 sequence: CASSEGRSGGYTF. The CDR3 DNA sequence: TGCGCCAGCAGTGAGGGCCGTTCGGGTGGCTACACCTTC.

V usage is TRBV6-4 and J usage is TRBJ1-1; no definite D call. The V gene lost 6 bases and the J gene lost 0 bases, with 8 bases spanning the gap. There are 13 residues in the CDR3. The germline gives CDR1 MRHNA, CDR2 SNTAGT. For the CDR3, the DNA is TGTGCCAGCAGAATGACACTGAACACTGAAGCTTTCTTT. It codes for CASRMTLNTEAFF.

The V and J genes are TRBV9 and TRBJ1-4, with 9 bases lining up with TRBD1. V dropped 4 bases and J dropped 4; count of bases not matched to a gene: 5. The CDR3 is 15 residues long. Per germline, CDR1 SGDLS and CDR2 YYNGEE. The CDR3 DNA reads TGTGCCAGCAGCCCGTCGGGACAGGGTAATGAAAAACTGTTTTTT. Translating gives CASSPSGQGNEKLFF.